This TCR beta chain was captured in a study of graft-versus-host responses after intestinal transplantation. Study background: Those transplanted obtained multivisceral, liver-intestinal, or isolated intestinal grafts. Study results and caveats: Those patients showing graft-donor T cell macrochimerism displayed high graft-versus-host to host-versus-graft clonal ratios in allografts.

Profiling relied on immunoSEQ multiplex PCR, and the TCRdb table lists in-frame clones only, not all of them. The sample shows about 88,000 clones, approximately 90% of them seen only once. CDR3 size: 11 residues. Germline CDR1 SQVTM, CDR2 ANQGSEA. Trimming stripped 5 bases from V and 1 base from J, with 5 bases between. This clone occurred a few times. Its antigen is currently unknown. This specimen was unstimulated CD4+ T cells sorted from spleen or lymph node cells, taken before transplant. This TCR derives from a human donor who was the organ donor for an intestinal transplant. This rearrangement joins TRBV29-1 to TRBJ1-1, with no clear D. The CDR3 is CSVLRNTEAFF. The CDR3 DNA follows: TGCAGCGTTCTCAGGAACACTGAAGCTTTCTTT.